The 15 T cell receptor beta chains reported below all come from one sample, sequenced in a study of CDR3 diversity in severe acne. One entry per CDR3 protein, called by TCRdb with MiXCR from the PCR reads. The sample holds tens of thousands of distinct CDR3 sequences, 51% seen once. Sequenced sample: blood. Receptors originate from a male donor in good health, without acne.

This rearrangement joins TRBV20-1 to TRBJ2-7, with TRBD1 as a possible D gene (5 bases). CDR1 DFQATT and CDR2 SNEGSKA come from the germline V gene (reference sequence). The CDR3 totals 12 residues. V gave up 6 bases and J gave up 4 bases, with 13 bases separating them. CDR3 amino acids: CSARTNRYEQYF. In nucleotides, the CDR3 is TGCAGTGCCCGGACAAATAGATACGAGCAGTACTTC.

This clonotype showed up many times. The chain employs TRBV7-9 and TRBJ1-1; D is unclear. CDR3 size: 14 residues. V was trimmed by 0 bases and J by 3 bases, leaving 8 bases between them. Germline values: CDR1 SEHNR, CDR2 FQNEAQ (reference sequence). The CDR3 DNA is TGTGCCAGCAGCTTAGCGCTCCAGGACACTGAAGCTTTCTTT. As protein: CASSLALQDTEAFF.

This clonotype was detected many times. The rearrangement links TRBV4-2 to TRBJ2-7, with a weak D call TRBD2 (6 bases). This CDR3 has 15 residues. The V gene's germline CDR1 is LGHNA and CDR2 YNFKEQ. The V end was cut by 0 bases, the J end by 4 bases, with 13 bases between. The CDR3 bases are TGTGCCAGCAGCCAAGATCGGGGGAGTGGTTACGAGCAGTACTTC. Amino acids: CASSQDRGSGYEQYF.

The rearrangement joins TRBV11-2 to TRBJ2-3; D is tentatively TRBD1 or TRBD2 (6 bases each). CDR1 and CDR2 (germline): SGHAT, FQNNGV. V lost 5 bases and J lost 3, with 18 bases in between. The CDR3 totals 16 residues. In nucleotides, the CDR3 is TGTGCCAGCAGCCCGAGACTAGGGGGAGAGACAGATACGCAGTATTTT. Protein product: CASSPRLGGETDTQYF.

Worth noting for this clonotype: The junction departs from the called germline gene at one end, perhaps through a read error. The chain couples TRBV27 to TRBJ2-1; 9 nucleotides agree with TRBD1. Looked up from germline, CDR1 is MNHEY and CDR2 is SMNVEV (reference sequence). CDR3 length: 16 amino acids. CDR3 nucleotide sequence: TGCGCCAGCAGTCTACACTACGGACAGGGGACCAATGAGCATTTCTTC. It yields the protein CASSLHYGQGTNEHFF.

The chain carries TRBV5-1 and TRBJ2-1, with 10 bases aligning to TRBD2. The CDR3 length is 17 residues. V lost 4 bases and J lost 15; bases outside the gene matches: 22. Germline V CDR1 and CDR2: SGHRS, YFSETQ. CDR3 coding DNA: TGCGCCAGCAGCCAGAGCGGGGGGGCCCTCTCCTACAATGGGCGGTTCTTC. Protein: CASSQSGGALSYNGRFF.

This clonotype occurred once. This may be a read error, as it is one base from a much larger clone. The chain is built from TRBV20-1 and TRBJ2-1, with 13 nucleotides matching TRBD2. The J call may be wrong; the DNA end is better matched by TRBJ2-7. The CDR3 is 15 residues long. Germline V gene sequence: CDR1 DFQATT, CDR2 SNEGSKA (reference sequence). DNA of the CDR3: TGCAGTACTGACGACGGGACTAGCGGGGTTTACGAGCAGTACTTC. Protein product: CSTDDGTSGVYEQYF.

This clonotype was counted at least ten times. The rearrangement joins TRBV10-3 to TRBJ1-1, with TRBD1 as a possible D gene (6 bases). V lost 3 bases, J lost 1 base, and 9 bases lay in between. The germline gives CDR1 ENHRY, CDR2 SYGVKD. CDR3 length: 14 amino acids. As DNA, the CDR3 is TGTGCCATCAGTGACCCCAGGGGGAACACTGAAGCTTTCTTT. It yields the protein CAISDPRGNTEAFF.

The chain has TRBV9 and TRBJ2-5; D remains unclear. CDR3 length: 16 residues. The V and J ends lost 0 bases and 0 bases respectively, with 12 bases between them. The germline gives CDR1 SGDLS, CDR2 YYNGEE. The chain's CDR3 is CASSVVGRPYQETQYF. Here the CDR3 DNA reads TGTGCCAGCAGCGTAGTGGGAAGGCCTTACCAAGAGACCCAGTACTTC.

This clonotype was recorded a few times. The V call is TRBV7-2, the J call TRBJ1-2; no firm D call. The CDR3 runs to 14 residues. V gave up 0 bases and J gave up 4 bases, with 9 bases separating them. In germline, CDR1 is SGHTA, CDR2 FQGNSA. In DNA form, the CDR3 reads TGTGCCAGCAGCTTAGCCCTGCGGAGCTATGGCTACACCTTC. Amino acid sequence: CASSLALRSYGYTF.

V gene TRBV2 combines with J gene TRBJ1-2; 9 nucleotides match TRBD1. Germline CDR1 is SNHLY and CDR2 is FYNNEI. J was trimmed by 0 bases and V by 5 bases; bases with no gene match: 7. The CDR3 loop spans 16 amino acids. DNA of the CDR3: TGTGCCAGCAGTCCCAATCGGGACAGGGCTAACTATGGCTACACCTTC. Encoded protein: CASSPNRDRANYGYTF.

The chain has TRBV15 and TRBJ1-4; tentatively, D is TRBD1 (5 bases). The V gene's germline CDR1 is LNHNV and CDR2 YYDKDF (reference sequence). The V end lost 5 bases, the J end lost 7 bases, and 20 bases lay between the germline ends. CDR3 length equals 16 residues. The CDR3 DNA follows: TGTGCCACCAGCGGACAAGGCCAGGCGTTCGGTGAAAAACTGTTTTTT. Protein product: CATSGQGQAFGEKLFF.

This chain links TRBV19 with TRBJ2-7; 10 nucleotides match TRBD1. This CDR3 has 15 amino acids. Germline V gene data show CDR1 as LNHDA and CDR2 as SQIVND (reference sequence). Trimming took 4 bases from V and 1 from J; bases not matched to a gene: 4. The CDR3 region is CASSTGQGGSYEQYF. The CDR3 coding sequence is TGTGCCAGTAGTACCGGACAGGGGGGGTCCTACGAGCAGTACTTC.

This clonotype was picked up a small number of times. The chain links TRBV7-9 to TRBJ2-7; 7 positions agree with TRBD2. This CDR3 contains 15 residues. CDR1 and CDR2 (germline): SEHNR, FQNEAQ (reference sequence). J was trimmed by 6 bases and V by 5 bases; bases with no gene match: 13. The CDR3 region is CASSTPGRREFEQYF. The CDR3 bases are TGTGCCAGCAGCACCCCCGGGCGGCGGGAGTTCGAGCAGTACTTC.

The V gene is TRBV7-2, the J gene TRBJ1-3; D not resolved. The V end was cut by 1 base, the J end by 4 bases, with 5 bases between. CDR3 size: 13 residues. Germline CDR1 and CDR2: SGHTA and FQGNSA. The CDR3 nucleotides read TGTGCCAGCAGCTTAGTGTTAGGAAACACCATATATTTT. It codes for CASSLVLGNTIYF. Full variable domain (missing parts from reference TRBV7-2 and TRBJ1-3): GAGVSQSPSNKVTEKGKDVELRCDPISGHTALYWYRQSLGQGLEFLIYFQGNSAPDKSGLPSDRFSAERTGGSVSTLTIQRTQQEDSAVYLCASSLVLGNTIYFGEGSWLTVV.